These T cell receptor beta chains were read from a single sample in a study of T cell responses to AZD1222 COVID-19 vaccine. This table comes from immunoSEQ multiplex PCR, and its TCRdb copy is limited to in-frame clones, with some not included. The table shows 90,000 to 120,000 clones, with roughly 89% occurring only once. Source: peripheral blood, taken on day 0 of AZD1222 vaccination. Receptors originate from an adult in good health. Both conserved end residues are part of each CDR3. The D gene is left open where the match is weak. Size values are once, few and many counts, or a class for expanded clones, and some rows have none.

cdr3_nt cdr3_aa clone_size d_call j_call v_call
TGTGCCAGCTCACCAGGGGGGGCCTACAATGAGCAGTTCTTC CASSPGGAYNEQFF NA TRBD2 TRBJ2-1 TRBV18
TGTGCCAGCAGCCCGACAGGGAACTCCTACGAGCAGTACTTC CASSPTGNSYEQYF NA TRBD1 TRBJ2-7 TRBV13
TGCGCCAGCAGCGGAGGGACAGCTTCACCCCTCCACTTT CASSGGTASPLHF NA TRBD1 TRBJ1-6 TRBV5-1
TGTGCCAGCAGTTATCGGGACAATGAAGCTTTCTTT CASSYRDNEAFF NA NA TRBJ1-1 TRBV6-6
TGTGCCAGCAGTACTAGCGGGAACTCCTACGAGCAGTACTTC CASSTSGNSYEQYF NA TRBD2 TRBJ2-7 TRBV2
TGTGCCACCAGTGCTGGCTATGGCTACACCTTC CATSAGYGYTF once NA TRBJ1-2 TRBV24-1
TGTGCCAGCAGCCCCCTTATTAGCACAGATACGCAGTATTTT CASSPLISTDTQYF few NA TRBJ2-3 TRBV5-5
TGTGCCAGCAGCTTCGGGACAGTCCGATCCTACGAGCAGTACTTC CASSFGTVRSYEQYF NA TRBD1 TRBJ2-7 TRBV6-5
TGTGCCAGCAGTCCCCTCGAGTTCTATAGCAATCAGCCCCAGCATTTT CASSPLEFYSNQPQHF NA NA TRBJ1-5 TRBV27
TGTGCCAGCAGTTTGGGGCGAAACTACAGGGGAGGCACCGGGGAGCTGTTTTTT CASSLGRNYRGGTGELFF NA NA TRBJ2-2 TRBV28
TGTGCCAGCAGCAGTGATCAAGGGTTTTCTGGCTACACCTTC CASSSDQGFSGYTF NA NA TRBJ1-2 TRBV13
TGTGCCAGCAGCCAAGATACGGATACGCAGTATTTT CASSQDTDTQYF NA NA TRBJ2-3 TRBV3-1/TRBV3-2
TGTGCCAGCAGTCAAGGTCTGCTAGCGGAAATTTCGAACACCGGGGAGCTGTTTTTT CASSQGLLAEISNTGELFF NA TRBD2 TRBJ2-2 TRBV3-1/TRBV3-2
TGTGCCAGCAGCTTATCAGGGGGAACGACTGGAAACACCATATATTTT CASSLSGGTTGNTIYF NA TRBD1 TRBJ1-3 TRBV7-9
TGTGCCAGCAGTGGTGGGGGAATTTATAATTCACCCCTCCACTTT CASSGGGIYNSPLHF few NA TRBJ1-6 TRBV2
TGTGCCAGCTCACCACGACACACAGATACGCAGTATTTT CASSPRHTDTQYF NA NA TRBJ2-3 TRBV18
TGTGCCAGCAGTTTAGGGGTTAGCAATCAGCCCCAGCATTTT CASSLGVSNQPQHF NA NA TRBJ1-5 TRBV28
TGTGCCAGCAGCCAAAGGACTAGGCAGTATTTT CASSQRTRQYF NA TRBD2 TRBJ2-3 TRBV14
TGTGCCAGCAGCTTATTCTTGGACGTGGGTTCGGATGAGCAGTTCTTC CASSLFLDVGSDEQFF once NA TRBJ2-1 TRBV7-6
TGTGCCAGCAGAAAACAGGGTTGGGACACTGAAGCTTTCTTT CASRKQGWDTEAFF NA NA TRBJ1-1 TRBV2
TGCAGCGCCGAACTGACGTACGGCTACACCTTC CSAELTYGYTF NA NA TRBJ1-2 TRBV29-1
TGTGCCAGCAGCTTAGATAGCCAGGGGGGTGTGAGCTACACCTTC CASSLDSQGGVSYTF NA TRBD1 TRBJ1-2 TRBV11-2
TGTGCCAGCAGTCGTGATGGTATGAACACTGAAGCTTTCTTT CASSRDGMNTEAFF NA NA TRBJ1-1 TRBV9
TGCAGTGCTAATTCACCCCTCCACTTT CSANSPLHF NA NA TRBJ1-6 TRBV20-1
TGTGCCAGCAGCCAATCTTCGGTTTCTAGCTATGGCTACACCTTC CASSQSSVSSYGYTF NA NA TRBJ1-2 TRBV3-1/TRBV3-2
TGTGCCAGTAGTCTTGGGGCCGCGAGCACCGGGGAGCTGTTTTTT CASSLGAASTGELFF NA NA TRBJ2-2 TRBV19